These 32 T cell receptor beta chains came from one sample sequenced in a study of OX40 agonist ivuxolimab in advanced cancers. Sequenced by immunoSEQ multiplex PCR; TCRdb stores in-frame clones only, minus some. The table records nearly 85,000 clones, just over 85% of them present only once. The source material was CD4+ or CD8+ T cells sorted from blood, sampled in a trial of the OX40 agonist ivuxolimab. The receptor source for this set is an adult with an advanced solid tumor such as melanoma, head and neck, liver or kidney cancer.

The chain carries TRBV28 and TRBJ2-1; D perhaps matches TRBD2 (5 bases). CDR3 length: 14 residues. Trimming shortened V by 3 bases and J by 2 bases, and 8 bases separated the two germline ends. Per germline, CDR1 MDHEN and CDR2 SYDVKM. The CDR3, as DNA: TGTGCCAGCAGTTTTGTGAGGGCCTACAATGAGCAGTTCTTC. It specifies CASSFVRAYNEQFF. Based on the CDR3 plus reference TRBV28 and TRBJ2-1, the full variable domain is DVKVTQSSRYLVKRTGEKVFLECVQDMDHENMFWYRQDPGLGLRLIYFSYDVKMKEKGDIPEGYSVSREKKERFSLILESASTNQTSMYLCASSFVRAYNEQFFGPGTRLTVL.

This chain links TRBV5-6 with TRBJ2-2; TRBD2 is a possible D gene (6 bases). V was cut by 0 bases and J by 0 bases, with 9 bases left in between. The CDR3 spans 16 residues. CDR1 is SGHDT and CDR2 is YYEEEE in the germline V gene. The CDR3 sequence is CASSLGLGTNTGELFF. In DNA form, the CDR3 reads TGTGCCAGCAGCTTGGGACTAGGCACGAACACCGGGGAGCTGTTTTTT.

This chain connects TRBV5-1 to TRBJ2-7, with a tentative D call TRBD1 (6 bases). The CDR3 has 14 amino acids. Germline assignment: CDR1 SGHRS and CDR2 YFSETQ. Trimming stripped 0 bases from V and 4 bases from J, with 11 bases between. The CDR3 sequence: CASSLGQETYEQYF. DNA for the CDR3: TGCGCCAGCAGCTTGGGACAGGAGACATACGAGCAGTACTTC.

In DNA, the CDR3 is TGTGCCAGCAGCCCCCTAGCGGGGAGCTCCTACGAGCAGTACTTC. This encodes CASSPLAGSSYEQYF. The V and J genes are TRBV5-6 and TRBJ2-7; 9 bases match TRBD2. The ends lost 4 bases at V and 0 bases at J; junction bases unmatched: 5. The CDR3 runs 15 residues. The germline CDR1 and CDR2 sequences are SGHDT and YYEEEE. The variable domain in full, with the rest retrieved from reference TRBV5-6 and TRBJ2-7, is DAGVTQSPTHLIKTRGQQVTLRCSPKSGHDTVSWYQQALGQGPQFIFQYYEEEERQRGNFPDRFSGHQFPNYSSELNVNALLLGDSALYLCASSPLAGSSYEQYFGPGTRLTVT.

The CDR3 sequence: CASSYSRTVNTEAFF. The CDR3 DNA reads as TGTGCCAGCAGTTATTCCCGGACGGTGAACACTGAAGCTTTCTTT. V usage is TRBV6-5 and J usage is TRBJ1-1; D call uncertain. The CDR3 sequence is 15 residues long. Per germline, CDR1 MNHEY and CDR2 SVGAGI. V was cut by 3 bases and J by 0 bases, with 11 bases left in between.

Remarks on this clone: At one end the junction does not follow the germline gene, possibly because of a read error. This chain connects TRBV7-7 to TRBJ2-7; D possibly corresponds to TRBD2 (5 bases). This CDR3 spans 16 amino acids. Looked up from germline, CDR1 is SSHAT and CDR2 is FNYEAQ (reference sequence). The CDR3 DNA is TGTGCTAGCAGCTTAGCGTCTTGCGGGTTTGTGCACGAGCAGTACTTC. Protein product: CASSLASCGFVHEQYF. Variable domain in full (rest from reference TRBV7-7 and TRBJ2-7): GAGVSQSPRYKVTKRGQDVTLRCDPISSHATLYWYQQALGQGPEFLTYFNYEAQPDKSGLPSDRFSAERPEGSISTLTIQRTEQRDSAMYRCASSLASCGFVHEQYFGPGTRLTVT.

The J gene is TRBJ2-3, the V gene TRBV27; tentative D call: TRBD2 (5 bases). Germline V gene sequence: CDR1 MNHEY, CDR2 SMNVEV (reference sequence). This CDR3 comprises 14 residues. Trimming took 3 bases from V and 2 from J, leaving 9 bases between them. CDR3 loop: CASSFLRDTDTQYF. The CDR3 region has the DNA TGTGCCAGCAGTTTCCTCCGGGACACAGATACGCAGTATTTT.

The V gene is TRBV28, the J gene TRBJ2-5; D might be TRBD1 (8 bases). V dropped 5 bases and J dropped 5 bases, with 27 bases sitting between them. This CDR3 spans 18 amino acids. Germline values: CDR1 MDHEN, CDR2 SYDVKM. CDR3 DNA sequence: TGTGCCAGCAGTACCACTCCATGGACAGGGAGGGTTGGGGAGACCCAGTACTTC. Amino acid sequence: CASSTTPWTGRVGETQYF. The whole variable domain, remainder taken from reference TRBV28 and TRBJ2-5, is DVKVTQSSRYLVKRTGEKVFLECVQDMDHENMFWYRQDPGLGLRLIYFSYDVKMKEKGDIPEGYSVSREKKERFSLILESASTNQTSMYLCASSTTPWTGRVGETQYFGPGTRLLVL.

The chain combines TRBV29-1 with TRBJ1-6; possible D gene TRBD1, 5 bases. V lost 4 bases and J lost 7, with 11 bases in between. The CDR3 is 13 residues long. Germline-derived CDR1 and CDR2 are SQVTM and ANQGSEA. The CDR3 DNA sequence: TGCAGCGTTGGTGAGGGACGGAATTCACCCCTCCACTTT. This codes for CSVGEGRNSPLHF.

The chain is built from TRBV30 and TRBJ2-1; possible D gene TRBD2, 6 bases. This CDR3 is 15 amino acids long. The V gene's germline CDR1 is GTSNPN and CDR2 SVGIG (reference sequence). In DNA, the CDR3 is TGTGCTTACGGGTATCAGCGGAGGGATGGAAATGAGCAGTTCTTC. Its protein product is CAYGYQRRDGNEQFF. The full variable domain, in which reference TRBV30 and TRBJ2-1 provide the parts outside the CDR3, is SQTIHQWPATLVQPVGSPLSLECTVEGTSNPNLYWYRQAAGRGLQLLFYSVGIGQISSEVPQNLSASRPQDRQFILSSKKLLLSDSGFYLCAYGYQRRDGNEQFFGPGTRLTVL.

This clone was detected only once. The chain carries TRBV4-3 and TRBJ1-2; weak D call: TRBD1 (6 bases). V gave up 0 bases and J gave up 4 bases, with 15 bases separating them. Germline loops: CDR1 LGHNA, CDR2 YSLEER. The CDR3 runs 16 residues. CDR3 loop: CASSQDPQGSVYGYTF. DNA of the CDR3: TGCGCCAGCAGCCAAGATCCCCAGGGGAGCGTCTATGGCTACACCTTC.

V and J are TRBV4-3 and TRBJ2-5; TRBD2 matches 8 bases. V dropped 0 bases and J dropped 5; count of bases not matched to a gene: 8. CDR3 size: 16 residues. The germline gives CDR1 LGHNA, CDR2 YSLEER. DNA of the CDR3: TGCGCCAGCAGCCAAGATGGACGGGGGGGCAGGGAGACCCAGTACTTC. This gives the protein CASSQDGRGGRETQYF.

The gene calls are TRBV14 and TRBJ2-4; the match to TRBD1 covers 8 bases. The CDR3 length is 14 residues. The trim removed 10 bases at V and 7 bases at J, leaving 12 bases unmatched. The germline V gene has CDR1 SGHDN and CDR2 FVKESK. The CDR3 DNA is TGTGCCATAAGACAGGGGTGGTTTGTGAACATTCAGTACTTC. Its protein is CAIRQGWFVNIQYF.

This chain joins TRBV21-1 and TRBJ2-7; the table calls TRBD1, which could not be checked here. TRBV21-1 is recorded as a pseudogene. The CDR3 is 15 amino acids. The CDR3 protein is CASSKAVQGGYEQYF. CDR3 DNA sequence: TGTGCCAGCAGCAAAGCGGTACAGGGGGGTTACGAGCAGTACTTC.

J is TRBJ1-4 and V is TRBV30, with 8 bases aligning to TRBD1. This CDR3 contains 14 residues. Germline values: CDR1 GTSNPN, CDR2 SVGIG (reference sequence). J lost 8 bases, V lost 1 base, and 6 bases had no gene match. CDR3 in DNA: TGTGCCTGGAGTGGGACAGGGAGGGACGAAAAACTGTTTTTT. Translation gives CAWSGTGRDEKLFF.

The V gene is TRBV19, the J gene TRBJ2-2, with D possibly being TRBD1 (7 bases). CDR3 length: 17 amino acids. Trimming removed 3 bases at V and 1 base at J, with 15 bases between. The germline gives CDR1 LNHDA, CDR2 SQIVND (reference sequence). The CDR3 DNA sequence: TGTGCCAGTAGTATTGGTACCCAGGGGGGGAACACCGGGGAGCTGTTTTTT. This sequence encodes CASSIGTQGGNTGELFF.

Only one count was recorded for this clone. The V and J genes are TRBV7-9 and TRBJ2-7; D is undetermined. Per germline, CDR1 SEHNR and CDR2 FQNEAQ (reference sequence). The CDR3 spans 11 residues. V was pared by 5 bases and J by 5 bases, with 7 bases between. The CDR3 is CASSQSHEQYF. As DNA, the CDR3 is TGTGCCAGCAGCCAATCCCACGAGCAGTACTTC.

The gene calls are TRBV27 and TRBJ2-5; TRBD2 matches at 9 bases. The J call is in doubt because the DNA end fits TRBJ2-7 better. Germline assignment: CDR1 MNHEY and CDR2 SMNVEV (reference sequence). The CDR3 length is 17 residues. CDR3 loop: CASSLSVQRGVSYEQYF. In nucleotides, the CDR3 is TGTGCCAGCAGTTTGAGTGTTCAGCGGGGGGTATCCTACGAGCAGTACTTC.

The chain carries TRBV28 and TRBJ1-2; no clear D gene. V gave up 11 bases and J gave up 0 bases, with 13 bases separating them. The CDR3 is made up of 13 amino acids. CDR1 is MDHEN and CDR2 is SYDVKM in the germline V gene. CDR3 sequence reads: CAARRNPNYGYTF. The DNA of the CDR3 is TGTGCCGCGCGGCGGAACCCTAACTATGGCTACACCTTC.

The chain links TRBV5-5 to TRBJ2-1; 7 positions agree with TRBD2. This CDR3 has 15 residues. Unmatched junction bases numbered 7, after V lost 4 bases and J lost 3 bases. Germline CDR1 reads SGHKS; CDR2 reads YYEKEE (reference sequence). DNA for the CDR3: TGTGCCAGCAGCCGCCGGGGAGGGGACTACAATGAGCAGTTCTTC. It specifies CASSRRGGDYNEQFF.

In DNA, the CDR3 is TGTGCCACCAGCAGGGCCCCGGGGGGCTCTTCGCCGTTCTCTGGAAACACCATATATTTT. Amino acid sequence: CATSRAPGGSSPFSGNTIYF. The genes are TRBV15 and TRBJ1-3; D might be TRBD1 (6 bases). CDR1 and CDR2 (germline): LNHNV, YYDKDF (reference sequence). V lost 3 bases to trimming and J lost 0 bases, with 24 bases between them. The CDR3 totals 20 residues.

Concerning this clone itself: The germline gene is not matched at one end of the junction; a read error may be the cause. This chain connects TRBV19 to TRBJ2-3; maybe TRBD1 (6 bases). Germline V gene lookup returns CDR1 LNHDA and CDR2 SQIVND (reference sequence). This CDR3 is 16 amino acids long. Here the CDR3 reads CASSMTGNGARDTRYF. The CDR3 nucleotides read TGTGCCAGTAGTATGACAGGCAACGGCGCGAGGGATACGCGGTATTTT.

The chain is built from TRBV11-2 and TRBJ2-1; D is perhaps TRBD1 or TRBD2 (5 bases each). Looked up from germline, CDR1 is SGHAT and CDR2 is FQNNGV. The CDR3 consists of 17 residues. The germline V and J ends were trimmed by 6 bases and 0 bases, with 18 bases remaining between them. The DNA of the CDR3 is TGTGCCAGCAGACCCCGATACGGGACGAGCTCCTACAATGAGCAGTTCTTC. This codes for CASRPRYGTSSYNEQFF.

The chain joins TRBV7-2 to TRBJ2-7; 16 bases line up with TRBD2. Germline V CDR1 and CDR2: SGHTA, FQGNSA. This CDR3 is 16 amino acids long. V lost 5 bases to trimming and J lost 1 base; unmatched junction nucleotides: 2. The CDR3 here is CASSKGLAGGSYEQYF. CDR3 DNA sequence: TGTGCCAGCAGCAAGGGACTAGCGGGGGGGTCCTACGAGCAGTACTTC.

The chain carries TRBV14 and TRBJ1-1; D not resolved. Germline V gene data show CDR1 as SGHDN and CDR2 as FVKESK. The V and J ends lost 2 bases and 0 bases respectively, with 4 bases between them. The CDR3 extends over 13 amino acids. CDR3 sequence (DNA): TGTGCCAGCAGCCAATATATGAACACTGAAGCTTTCTTT. Its protein product is CASSQYMNTEAFF. Based on the CDR3 plus reference TRBV14 and TRBJ1-1, the full variable domain is EAGVTQFPSHSVIEKGQTVTLRCDPISGHDNLYWYRRVMGKEIKFLLHFVKESKQDESGMPNNRFLAERTGGTYSTLKVQPAELEDSGVYFCASSQYMNTEAFFGQGTRLTVV.

The chain recombines TRBV28 with TRBJ1-2; 7 bases align to TRBD1. Trimming took 5 bases from V and 8 from J; bases not matched to a gene: 8. CDR1 and CDR2 (germline): MDHEN, SYDVKM. There are 13 residues in the CDR3. The CDR3 DNA follows: TGTGCCAGCAGTCCCCCGACAGGGAGGGGCTACACCTTC. It yields the protein CASSPPTGRGYTF.

V gene TRBV7-8 combines with J gene TRBJ2-5, with D unclear. Trimming stripped 1 base from V and 5 bases from J, with 8 bases between. CDR1 and CDR2 (germline): SGHVS, FQNEAQ. The CDR3 is 13 residues long. DNA of the CDR3: TGTGCCAGCAGCTTAGGACGGGTTGAGACCCAGTACTTC. It is translated as CASSLGRVETQYF.

The chain employs TRBV30 and TRBJ1-2; no definite D call. V lost 2 bases, J lost 5 bases, and 12 bases lay in between. The CDR3 runs 13 residues. Germline CDR1 is GTSNPN and CDR2 is SVGIG (reference sequence). The CDR3 here is CAWSRQPRYGYTF. The CDR3, as DNA: TGTGCCTGGAGTCGGCAGCCTAGGTATGGCTACACCTTC.

CDR3 protein: CASSQEGRSPPTDTQYF. CDR3 coding DNA: TGCGCCAGCAGCCAAGAGGGGAGGTCTCCCCCCACAGATACGCAGTATTTT. The chain couples TRBV4-1 to TRBJ2-3, with D possibly matching TRBD2 (6 bases). V lost 0 bases, J lost 2 bases, and 15 bases lay in between. This CDR3 comprises 17 residues. Germline-derived CDR1 and CDR2 are MGHRA and YSYEKL.

The rearrangement joins TRBV4-3 to TRBJ1-4; tentatively, D is TRBD1 (5 bases). The CDR3 has 17 residues. With 3 bases removed from V and 4 bases from J, the gap between germline ends came to 18 bases. The V gene's germline CDR1 is LGHNA and CDR2 YSLEER. CDR3 residues: CASSHAGIRDGNEKLFF. The CDR3 DNA is TGCGCCAGCAGCCACGCAGGTATCCGGGACGGTAATGAAAAACTGTTTTTT.

The chain has TRBV5-1 and TRBJ1-1; 7 bases map to TRBD1. Germline trimming cut 4 bases from V and 3 bases from J; bases unmatched to any gene: 6. This CDR3 spans 14 amino acids. Germline V gives CDR1 SGHRS, CDR2 YFSETQ. CDR3 nucleotide sequence: TGCGCCAGCAGCGTACAGGGGAGTGACACTGAAGCTTTCTTT. This gives the protein CASSVQGSDTEAFF. The full variable domain, with the rest looked up from reference TRBV5-1 and TRBJ1-1, is KAGVTQTPRYLIKTRGQQVTLSCSPISGHRSVSWYQQTPGQGLQFLFEYFSETQRNKGNFPGRFSGRQFSNSRSEMNVSTLELGDSALYLCASSVQGSDTEAFFGQGTRLTVV.

The V call is TRBV5-1, the J call TRBJ2-2; 11 bases agree with TRBD1. V trimming: 4 bases; J trimming: 6 bases; junction bases outside the gene matches: 2. The CDR3 has 14 amino acids. Germline CDR1 SGHRS, CDR2 YFSETQ. The CDR3 DNA follows: TGCGCCAGCAGCCCGGGACAGGGGGCCGGGGAGCTGTTTTTT. It yields the protein CASSPGQGAGELFF.